This TCR beta chain appears in the sequencing data of a study of tumor-infiltrating lymphocytes in primary liver carcinoma. Background on the study: Patients underwent resection of primary liver carcinoma. Tumors were staged T1-T3 N0M0 and measured about 4 to 11 cm across. Study-wide results and limits: Blood trailed tumors significantly in top-250-clone fraction (p = 0.039).

Starting from 500 ng of total RNA, TCR beta cDNA was produced with a primer in the constant region. For TCR beta, libraries were produced by three nested multiplex PCR rounds using slightly modified ARM-PCR. It was with TRBV1-TRBV30 forward primers and a C-beta reverse primer that the first two PCR rounds were run, at around 9 cycles each. TCRdb itself ran the multiplex PCR reads through MiXCR, one entry per CDR3 protein. This repertoire shows 300,000 to 400,000 distinct CDR3 sequences, less than 65% found once; its top ten account for under 8%. The blood RNA (from unsorted whole blood) was obtained, and germline DNA was also extracted. Notes on this clonotype: What it binds is unknown. No conserved phenylalanine or tryptophan ends this CDR3, so it is likely a read error.

The CDR3 has 13 residues. Trimming cost V 6 bases and J 4 bases, with 14 bases left between them. The germline gives CDR1 SGHRS, CDR2 YFSETQ. This receptor was taken from a man aged 40-55 years with primary liver carcinoma and hepatitis B virus infection. Sequencing input: peripheral blood. This chain links TRBV5-1 with TRBJ2-7; D call uncertain. The CDR3 DNA reads TGCGCCAGCACATCCGACGGGTTTTACGAGCAGTACCTC. It yields the protein CASTSDGFYEQYL.